The next 29 T cell receptor beta chains were all read from a single sample in a study of regulatory T cells in long-lasting Graves disease (dated by TCRdb to the early 2020s). The receptor library was made with multiplex PCR. The reads were generated on an Illumina HiSeq 4000. CDR3 regions were amplified by Arm-PCR with iRepertoire HTBI primers to construct TCR beta libraries. The public reads were quality trimmed at Q25 with fastp and then assembled into clones with MiXCR by TCRdb, keeping productive beta chains. Rows are combined by CDR3 protein, so each entry shows the most common genes and DNA. The sample table contains 350,000 to 500,000 distinct CDR3 sequences; only one count was recorded for around 15% of them. Jointly, the top ten make up roughly 15% of the sample. What the time point label conveys for this sample: newly diagnosed GD, antithyroid drugs for less than 3 months. For both TCR sequencing and RNA sequencing, RNA was extracted from PBMCs using TRIzol.

This same sample was also taken into another study, of T cells in Graves' hyperthyroidism and ophthalmopathy.

The source material was peripheral blood mononuclear cells (PBMCs), sampled at new diagnosis, from a patient treated with antithyroid drugs. Receptor source: a woman between 50 and 59 years old with Graves disease. Donor details come from another sample of the same person, matched by shared clones.

In the case of this clonotype: A far larger clone is one base from this, pointing to a likely read error. This sequence joins TRBV7-9 and TRBJ2-1; 8 nucleotides line up with TRBD2. Unmatched junction bases numbered 11, after V lost 7 bases and J lost 9 bases. Germline CDR1 is SEHNR and CDR2 is FQNEAQ (reference sequence). CDR3 length: 14 residues. CDR3 sequence reads: CASTRTGGRSEQFF. For the CDR3, the DNA is TGTGCCAGCACCCGGACTGGCGGGAGGTCTGAGCAGTTCTTC.

In its sample, this clonotype was seen many times. The chain is built from TRBV3-1 and TRBJ2-2; D unclear. Germline V CDR1 and CDR2: LGHDT, YNNKEL (reference sequence). V was pared by 2 bases and J by 6 bases, with 10 bases between. The CDR3 covers 14 residues. The CDR3 region has the DNA TGTGCCAGCAGCCAACGTGGAGAATCCGGGGAGCTGTTTTTT. Protein: CASSQRGESGELFF.

The chain joins TRBV10-2 to TRBJ2-4; D gene unclear. This CDR3 is built from 14 residues. V dropped 8 bases and J dropped 1 base, with 12 bases sitting between them. Germline V CDR1 and CDR2: WSHSY, SAAADI. Written as DNA, the CDR3 is TGCGCCAGCGGCCCCCGTTCGGCCAAAAACATTCAGTACTTC. Translated: CASGPRSAKNIQYF.

This chain links TRBV5-5 with TRBJ2-6, with 9 bases identical to TRBD1. The CDR3 extends over 16 amino acids. Per the germline V gene, CDR1 is SGHKS and CDR2 is YYEKEE (reference sequence). The V gene end was trimmed by 4 bases and the J gene end by 4 bases; junction bases not matched to a gene: 6. CDR3 loop: CASSGGTGRGANVLTF. The CDR3 coding sequence is TGTGCCAGCAGCGGCGGGACAGGGCGAGGGGCCAACGTCCTGACTTTC.

This clonotype appeared many times. This chain links TRBV27 with TRBJ2-2; 13 bases match TRBD2. CDR1 MNHEY and CDR2 SMNVEV come from the germline V gene (reference sequence). V shed 6 bases, J shed 6 bases, and the junction held 4 bases outside the gene matches. CDR3 length: 15 residues. CDR3 loop: CASSGLAGEAGELFF. CDR3 DNA: TGTGCCAGCAGCGGACTAGCGGGAGAAGCCGGGGAGCTGTTTTTT.

This clonotype was picked up many times. The chain has TRBV12-3 or TRBV12-4 and TRBJ1-5; the match to TRBD1 covers 9 bases. The CDR3 loop spans 15 amino acids. V dropped 1 base and J dropped 4; count of bases not matched to a gene: 2. The CDR3 DNA sequence: TGTGCCAGCAGTTTAGAACAGGGGGCAAATCAGCCCCAGCATTTT. This sequence encodes CASSLEQGANQPQHF.

V is TRBV6-1 and J is TRBJ1-3; D is uncertain. V dropped 3 bases and J dropped 0 bases, with 9 bases sitting between them. The CDR3 runs to 15 residues. In germline, CDR1 is MNHNS, CDR2 SASEGT. CDR3 in DNA: TGTGCCAGCAGTGACACGGGTGGCTCTGGAAACACCATATATTTT. Protein sequence: CASSDTGGSGNTIYF.

J is TRBJ1-5 and V is TRBV20-1; 7 nucleotides agree with TRBD1. CDR1 and CDR2 (germline): DFQATT, SNEGSKA (reference sequence). With 2 bases clipped from V and 6 bases from J, the junction kept 10 bases outside the gene matches. CDR3 length: 15 residues. CDR3: CSARSGTAWGQPQHF. The CDR3 DNA reads TGCAGTGCTAGATCCGGGACAGCATGGGGTCAGCCCCAGCATTTT.

This clonotype was detected many times. The rearrangement links TRBV12-3 or TRBV12-4 to TRBJ1-3; 8 bases map to TRBD1. With V trimmed by 4 bases and J by 2 bases, 10 bases remained unmatched. The CDR3 extends over 17 amino acids. CDR3 DNA: TGTGCCAGCAGTTCGACAACTCTGGACAGGGCTGGAAACACCATATATTTT. Translated: CASSSTTLDRAGNTIYF.

This clonotype was seen ten or more times. The rearrangement uses TRBV3-1 and TRBJ1-4, with no clear D. The CDR3 is made up of 14 amino acids. The germline V gene encodes CDR1 LGHDT and CDR2 YNNKEL (reference sequence). V was clipped by 7 bases and J by 0 bases, with 9 bases between them. The CDR3 loop is CASTATATNEKLFF. The CDR3 DNA sequence: TGTGCCAGCACCGCCACAGCAACTAATGAAAAACTGTTTTTT.

Notes on this clonotype: The junction does not match germline at one end; this may be a read error. This chain uses TRBV7-7 with TRBJ2-5; 8 nucleotides match TRBD1. This CDR3 spans 15 amino acids. Looked up from germline, CDR1 is SSHAT and CDR2 is FNYEAQ (reference sequence). For the CDR3, the DNA is TGTGCCGGCAGCTTACGGCAGGGGGCGCGGGAGACCCAGTACTTC. Its protein product is CAGSLRQGARETQYF.

The chain joins TRBV19 to TRBJ1-6, with D uncertain. The CDR3 totals 16 residues. Germline-derived CDR1 and CDR2 are LNHDA and SQIVND (reference sequence). V lost 6 bases and J 6 bases, leaving 18 bases between the germline ends. The CDR3 spells CASRAREAGVNSPLHF. In nucleotides, the CDR3 is TGTGCCAGTAGGGCTCGGGAGGCCGGTGTTAATTCACCCCTCCACTTT.

V and J are TRBV12-3 or TRBV12-4 and TRBJ2-4, with D unclear. Trimming took 8 bases from V and 9 from J, leaving 11 bases between them. This CDR3 spans 11 amino acids. The CDR3 sequence is CASGSPLIQYF. The CDR3 nucleotides are TGTGCCAGCGGCTCCCCCCTCATTCAGTACTTC.

The chain employs TRBV24-1 and TRBJ1-2; 8 bases map to TRBD1. Germline V lookup: CDR1 KGHDR, CDR2 SFDVKD. V lost 2 bases and J lost 1; bases outside the gene matches: 5. The CDR3 is made up of 16 amino acids. The DNA of the CDR3 is TGTGCCACCAGTGATTCGGGACAGGCATATAACTATGGCTACACCTTC. Translating it yields CATSDSGQAYNYGYTF.

Ten or more counts support this clonotype. This sequence joins TRBV7-6 and TRBJ2-7; D ambiguous. Per germline, CDR1 SGHVS and CDR2 FNYEAQ. CDR3 size: 13 residues. The ends were cut back, 5 bases at V and 3 bases at J, with 11 bases in the middle. CDR3 DNA sequence: TGTGCCAGCAGCCCCCCGACGAGCTACGAGCAGTACTTC. Translated, it gives CASSPPTSYEQYF.

This clonotype was counted many times. V is TRBV6-1 and J is TRBJ1-4; the match to TRBD1 covers 8 bases. Per germline, CDR1 MNHNS and CDR2 SASEGT. This CDR3 comprises 19 residues. J gave up 0 bases and V 5 bases, and 14 bases lay outside the gene matches. The CDR3 DNA sequence: TGTGCCAGCAGTACAGTGCGGGGTGGCAGGGGGCCAACTAATGAAAAACTGTTTTTT. It translates to CASSTVRGGRGPTNEKLFF.

In its sample, this clonotype was seen a few times. The rearrangement joins TRBV18 to TRBJ1-6; the D is unclear. CDR3 length equals 13 residues. V lost 4 bases, J lost 7 bases, and 8 bases lay in between. The germline V gene encodes CDR1 KGHSH and CDR2 LQKENI. In DNA form, the CDR3 reads TGTGCCAGCTCACAGACTCCGAATTCACCCCTCCACTTT. This encodes CASSQTPNSPLHF.

This clonotype was detected only a few times. This may be a read error: a much more frequent sequence differs by one nucleotide. The V and J genes are TRBV7-9 and TRBJ2-3; no clear D gene. The V end lost 1 base, the J end lost 4 bases, and 3 bases lay between the germline ends. The CDR3 sequence is 12 residues long. The V gene's germline CDR1 is SEHNR and CDR2 FQNEAQ (reference sequence). CDR3 residues: CASSLVPDTQYF. The CDR3, as DNA: TGTGCCAGCAGCTTAGTTCCAGATACGCAGTATTTT. The variable domain in full, with the rest retrieved from reference TRBV7-9 and TRBJ2-3, is DTGVSQNPRHKITKRGQNVTFRCDPISEHNRLYWYRQTLGQGPEFLTYFQNEAQLEKSRLLSDRFSAERPKGSFSTLEIQRTEQGDSAMYLCASSLVPDTQYFGPGTRLTVL.

This clonotype has only a few counts. The chain couples TRBV7-9 to TRBJ2-7; 10 nucleotides match TRBD2. The CDR3 spans 15 residues. CDR1 SEHNR and CDR2 FQNEAQ come from the germline V gene (reference sequence). The trim removed 1 base at V and 4 bases at J, leaving 4 bases unmatched. The CDR3 here is CASSLGPSGSYEQYF. CDR3 DNA sequence: TGTGCCAGCAGCTTAGGGCCTAGCGGGAGTTACGAGCAGTACTTC.

The chain uses TRBV28 and TRBJ2-6; D gene ambiguous. Trimming took off 5 bases at V and 2 bases at J, with 10 bases between the two ends. Germline lookup yields CDR1 MDHEN and CDR2 SYDVKM. The CDR3 length is 15 residues. CDR3 protein: CASSATGAGANVLTF. The CDR3 DNA follows: TGTGCCAGCAGTGCTACTGGGGCTGGGGCCAACGTCCTGACTTTC.

This clonotype has a count of ten or more. The rearrangement uses TRBV7-3 and TRBJ1-1; D remains unclear. The germline V gene has CDR1 SGHTA and CDR2 FQGTGA. This CDR3 is 13 amino acids long. Trimming left V 5 bases short and J 1 base short, with 8 bases between. The CDR3 loop is CASSTGRNTEAFF. The CDR3, as DNA: TGTGCCAGCAGCACTGGACGGAACACTGAAGCTTTCTTT.

This clonotype was seen many times. The chain recombines TRBV11-2 with TRBJ2-1; D is possibly TRBD1 (6 bases). V gave up 4 bases and J gave up 5 bases, with 12 bases separating them. CDR3 length: 14 amino acids. From germline, CDR1 is SGHAT and CDR2 FQNNGV. The DNA of the CDR3 is TGTGCCAGCAGCTATGAACAGGGAAACAATGAGCAGTTCTTC. Residues: CASSYEQGNNEQFF.

This clonotype was recorded a few times. The junction departs from the called germline gene at one end, perhaps through a read error. J is TRBJ2-7 and V is TRBV30; 10 nucleotides agree with TRBD2. The CDR3 length is 14 residues. Germline values: CDR1 GTSNPN, CDR2 SVGIG (reference sequence). CDR3: CAGRVAGGTGEQYF. The DNA of the CDR3 is TGTGCCGGGAGAGTAGCGGGAGGAACGGGCGAGCAGTACTTC.

The genes are TRBV9 and TRBJ1-6; D not resolved. The CDR3 totals 13 residues. From germline, CDR1 is SGDLS and CDR2 YYNGEE. V was cut by 0 bases and J by 11 bases, with 9 bases left in between. This CDR3 reads CASSVEGVAPLHF. In DNA form, the CDR3 reads TGTGCCAGCAGCGTAGAAGGTGTAGCACCCCTCCACTTT.

This clonotype was seen at least ten times. The chain links TRBV4-2 to TRBJ1-1, with D possibly matching TRBD1 (5 bases). Per germline, CDR1 LGHNA and CDR2 YNFKEQ. The length of the CDR3 is 14 residues. Trimming took off 1 base at V and 3 bases at J, with 9 bases between the two ends. CDR3 residues: CASSQVRGYTEAFF. CDR3 DNA sequence: TGTGCCAGCAGCCAAGTTAGGGGATACACTGAAGCTTTCTTT.

This clonotype has more than one count but fewer than ten. The chain is built from TRBV20-1 and TRBJ2-3; D call uncertain. Trimming cost V 3 bases and J 2 bases, with 12 bases left between them. Germline assignment: CDR1 DFQATT and CDR2 SNEGSKA (reference sequence). The CDR3 length is 14 residues. In DNA, the CDR3 is TGCAGTGCTAGGGCGGATAAACTCACAGATACGCAGTATTTT. Its protein product is CSARADKLTDTQYF.

This clonotype has at least ten counts. The chain employs TRBV2 and TRBJ1-1; TRBD1 aligns across 8 bases. With V trimmed by 8 bases and J by 1 base, 3 bases remained unmatched. This CDR3 has 13 residues. Germline V CDR1 and CDR2: SNHLY, FYNNEI. CDR3 in DNA: TGTGCCAGCGCCGGGACAGGGAACACTGAAGCTTTCTTT. Its translation: CASAGTGNTEAFF. Together with reference TRBV2 and TRBJ1-1, the CDR3 gives the full variable domain: EPEVTQTPSHQVTQMGQEVILRCVPISNHLYFYWYRQILGQKVEFLVSFYNNEISEKSEIFDDQFSVERPDGSNFTLKIRSTKLEDSAMYFCASAGTGNTEAFFGQGTRLTVV.

The sample holds many counts of this clonotype. The V gene is TRBV19, the J gene TRBJ1-2; TRBD1 aligns across 9 bases. Germline values: CDR1 LNHDA, CDR2 SQIVND (reference sequence). V lost 7 bases to trimming and J lost 6 bases; unmatched junction nucleotides: 6. The CDR3 totals 13 residues. CDR3 nucleotides: TGTGCCAGTAAAACAGGGGGCACGGATGGCTACACCTTC. Protein: CASKTGGTDGYTF. Looking up the rest from reference TRBV19 and TRBJ1-2 gives the full variable domain: DGGITQSPKYLFRKEGQNVTLSCEQNLNHDAMYWYRQDPGQGLRLIYYSQIVNDFQKGDIAEGYSVSREKKESFPLTVTSAQKNPTAFYLCASKTGGTDGYTFGSGTRLTVV.

This chain links TRBV4-2 with TRBJ2-3; D may be TRBD1 (6 bases). V gave up 2 bases and J gave up 2 bases, with 11 bases separating them. CDR3 length: 15 amino acids. Germline-derived CDR1 and CDR2 are LGHNA and YNFKEQ. CDR3 nucleotides: TGTGCCAGCAGCCAACCCGCAGGGGCCACAGATACGCAGTATTTT. Encoded protein: CASSQPAGATDTQYF.